This is a list of T cell receptor beta chains from one sample in a study of cytomegalovirus exposure and HLA in healthy donors. Clones were read by immunoSEQ multiplex PCR, and TCRdb kept only the in-frame ones, dropping some. The sample records about 200,000 clones, approximately 78% being singletons. Input material: PBMCs. The receptors stem from a male donor in good health and CMV-seronegative. The CDR3 runs from the conserved cysteine through the conserved F or W. The order of the fields is D gene, J gene, clone size, V gene, CDR3 DNA, CDR3 protein. A D gene is named only where the DNA matches it firmly. Size is stated for part of the rows, as once, few or many counts, or as a class when the clone is expanded.

>NA|TRBJ2-7|few|TRBV7-2
TGTGCCAGCAGCTTAGTCCTCGGCTCCTACGAGCAGTACTTC
CASSLVLGSYEQYF
>TRBD1|TRBJ2-7|NA|TRBV19
TGTGCCACCTCGGCGGGGACAGGAAAAATGGGCGAGCAGTACTTC
CATSAGTGKMGEQYF
>NA|TRBJ2-7|NA|TRBV6-5
TGTGCCAGCAGTTACGGTTCACAGGACACCTACGAGCAGTACTTC
CASSYGSQDTYEQYF
>NA|TRBJ2-7|NA|TRBV6-1
TGTGCCAGCAGTTCATCTGGGGGGATTATTTACGAGCAGTACTTC
CASSSSGGIIYEQYF
>NA|TRBJ1-3|NA|TRBV2
TGTGCCAGCAGACCTACGATCTCTGGAAACACCATATATTTT
CASRPTISGNTIYF
>NA|TRBJ2-7|NA|TRBV5-1
TGCGCCAGCAGCCTCCGGGGTCAGCAGTACTTC
CASSLRGQQYF
>TRBD2|TRBJ2-7|NA|TRBV5-6
TGTGCCAGCAGCTCTCCGTTGTGGTCGGTTAGCGGGAACCACGAGCAGTACTTC
CASSSPLWSVSGNHEQYF
>NA|TRBJ2-7|NA|TRBV5-1
TGCGCCAGCAGCCCCAGTGACAGGACCGCCTACGAGCAGTACTTC
CASSPSDRTAYEQYF
>NA|TRBJ1-4|few|TRBV25-1
TGTGCCAGCCAACACGGACAGAATGAAAAACTGTTTTTT
CASQHGQNEKLFF
>NA|TRBJ2-1|NA|TRBV4-1
TGCGCCAGCAGCCAAGTGGACAGCTCCTACAATGAGCAGTTCTTC
CASSQVDSSYNEQFF
>TRBD2|TRBJ2-2|few|TRBV30
TGTGCCTGGAGAGGGACTAGCTGGGGGGAGCTGTTTTTT
CAWRGTSWGELFF
>NA|TRBJ2-5|NA|TRBV11-2
TGTGCCAGCACCGAAGGGGCAGGGGAAGAGACCCAGTACTTC
CASTEGAGEETQYF
>NA|TRBJ1-1|NA|TRBV5-5
TGTGCCAGCAGCTTCCATCTCAGCACTGAAGCTTTCTTT
CASSFHLSTEAFF
>NA|TRBJ2-1|once|TRBV7-9
TGTGCCAGCAGTCCTCGGGTAGCGGACTCCTACAATGAGCAGTTCTTC
CASSPRVADSYNEQFF
>NA|TRBJ1-4|many|TRBV6-5
TGTGCCACCGGGGTTAATGAAAAACTGTTTTTT
CATGVNEKLFF
>NA|TRBJ1-2|NA|TRBV6-1
TGTGCCAGCATAGCAGGACAGCGCGGCACCTTC
CASIAGQRGTF
>NA|TRBJ2-5|NA|TRBV7-9
TGTGCCAGCAGCCCACCTAGCGCGGAGACCCAGTACTTC
CASSPPSAETQYF
>TRBD2|TRBJ2-2|few|TRBV5-1
TGCGCCAGCAGCTGGACTAGCATCGGGGAGCTGTTTTTT
CASSWTSIGELFF
>NA|TRBJ2-1|NA|TRBV29-1
TGCAGCGTTACCCCACTAGGCTACAATGAGCAGTTCTTC
CSVTPLGYNEQFF
>NA|TRBJ2-2|NA|TRBV7-3
TGTGCCAGCAGCTTAGTCCCGGGAATGAACACCGGGGAGCTGTTTTTT
CASSLVPGMNTGELFF
>TRBD1|TRBJ1-5|NA|TRBV9
TGTGCCAGCAGCTACTCCCTGGACAGGGGAGGATTCAATCAGCCCCAGCATTTT
CASSYSLDRGGFNQPQHF
>NA|TRBJ2-6|NA|TRBV10-2
TGCGCCAGCCAATACAGGAGTCCTTCTGGGGCCAACGTCCTGACTTTC
CASQYRSPSGANVLTF
>NA|TRBJ2-7|few|TRBV6-6
TGTGCCATCCTAGGAGGGCCCAACGAGCAGTACTTC
CAILGGPNEQYF
>NA|TRBJ1-1|NA|TRBV6-1
TGTGCCAGCAGTGAAGCGATACTAGGCCACACTGAAGCTTTCTTT
CASSEAILGHTEAFF
>TRBD1|TRBJ2-7|NA|TRBV28
TGTGCCAGCAGCTATAACAGGGGGCCCTACGAGCAGTACTTC
CASSYNRGPYEQYF
>TRBD2|TRBJ2-7|NA|TRBV4-1
TGCGCCAGCAGGGCACTAGCGGGACAACCCTACGAGCAGTACTTC
CASRALAGQPYEQYF
>NA|TRBJ1-1|NA|TRBV12-1
TGTGCCAGCAGCGAGGGACAGACGAACACTGAAGCTTTCTTT
CASSEGQTNTEAFF
>TRBD1|TRBJ1-2|once|TRBV29-1
TGCAGCGCGAAGCCCGACAGGGATGGTGGCTACACCTTC
CSAKPDRDGGYTF
>TRBD2|TRBJ2-1|NA|TRBV7-3
TGTGCCAGCAGCCGGGGACTAGCGGGAGTCAATGAGCAGTTCTTC
CASSRGLAGVNEQFF
>TRBD1|TRBJ2-7|NA|TRBV6-1
TGTGCCAGCGACGGACAGGACTCCTACGAGCAGTACTTC
CASDGQDSYEQYF
>TRBD2|TRBJ2-1|NA|TRBV5-1
TGCGCCAGCAGCTTGGTTCGGGAGGGTAATGAGCAGTTCTTC
CASSLVREGNEQFF
>TRBD2|TRBJ2-7|NA|TRBV19
TGTGCCAGTAGTACAGCAGCGGGAGTAAACTACGAGCAGTACTTC
CASSTAAGVNYEQYF
>NA|TRBJ1-2|NA|TRBV6-1
TGTGCCAGCAGTGAGAGGGGGAGGGGTAGTTCCTATGGCTACACCTTC
CASSERGRGSSYGYTF
>TRBD1|TRBJ1-2|NA|TRBV19
TGTGCCAGTAGTAGGGACAGAGCCAACTATGGCTACACCTTC
CASSRDRANYGYTF
>TRBD1|TRBJ1-1|NA|TRBV18
TGTGCCAGCTCACCATATACAGGGGAGAACACTGAAGCTTTCTTT
CASSPYTGENTEAFF
>TRBD1|TRBJ2-7|few|TRBV19
TGTGCCAGTAGTAGGGACAGGGGAGGAAATCGGCAGTACTTC
CASSRDRGGNRQYF
>NA|TRBJ2-3|NA|TRBV18
TGTGCCAGCTCACCATTTATAGCAGCCAGCCCATCCATTGGCACAGATACGCAGTATTTT
CASSPFIAASPSIGTDTQYF
>TRBD1|TRBJ2-1|NA|TRBV5-1
TGCGCCAGCCAGGGGGCAAACTCCTACAATGAGCAGTTCTTC
CASQGANSYNEQFF
>NA|TRBJ1-5|NA|TRBV2
TGTGCCAGCTGTGGGGAGGTGAGCAATCAGCCCCAGCATTTT
CASCGEVSNQPQHF
>TRBD2|TRBJ2-7|NA|TRBV2
TGTGCCAGCAGTACAGCGGGAGGGCCAACCGAGCAGTACTTC
CASSTAGGPTEQYF
>NA|TRBJ2-1|NA|TRBV7-9
TGTGCCAGCGGGTGGGACACCAACAATGAGCAGTTCTTC
CASGWDTNNEQFF
>TRBD2|TRBJ2-3|NA|TRBV5-5
TGTGCCAGCAGCCCAATAACCGGGACTAGCGGGGGAGATACGCAGTATTTT
CASSPITGTSGGDTQYF
>NA|TRBJ2-7|few|TRBV19
TGTGCCAGTACCAAAGGGGCAGGGGCCAACGAGCAGTACTTC
CASTKGAGANEQYF
>NA|TRBJ1-1|NA|TRBV6-1
TGTGCCAGCAGTGAGCTCAGGGACACTGAAGCTTTCTTT
CASSELRDTEAFF
>TRBD1|TRBJ2-1|NA|TRBV6-4
TGTGCCAGCGGGACAGGGGGCTCCGATGAGCAGTTCTTC
CASGTGGSDEQFF
>NA|TRBJ2-7|NA|TRBV18
TGTGCCAGCTCACCGACTGCCGAGGAGCAGTACTTC
CASSPTAEEQYF
>NA|TRBJ2-3|NA|TRBV5-6
TGTGCCAGCAGCTCTTACACAGATACGCAGTATTTT
CASSSYTDTQYF
>TRBD2|TRBJ2-3|NA|TRBV19
TGTGCCAGTAGTATATCTAGCGGAGGCACAGATACGCAGTATTTT
CASSISSGGTDTQYF
>NA|TRBJ2-5|NA|TRBV6-5
TGTGCCAGCAGCCACGACGTCAGGGAGACCCAGTACTTC
CASSHDVRETQYF
>NA|TRBJ1-1|NA|TRBV11-2
TGTGCCAGCAGCGCAAACAGGGAAACTGAAGCTTTCTTT
CASSANRETEAFF